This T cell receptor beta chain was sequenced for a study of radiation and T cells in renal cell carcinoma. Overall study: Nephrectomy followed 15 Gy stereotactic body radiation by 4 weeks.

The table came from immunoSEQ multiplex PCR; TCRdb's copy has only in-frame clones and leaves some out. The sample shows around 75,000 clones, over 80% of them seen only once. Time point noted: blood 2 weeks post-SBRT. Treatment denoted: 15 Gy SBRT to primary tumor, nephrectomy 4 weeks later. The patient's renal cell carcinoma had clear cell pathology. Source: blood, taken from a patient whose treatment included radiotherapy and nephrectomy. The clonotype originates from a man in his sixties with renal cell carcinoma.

The CDR3 reads CASSRLVPGPWEMAGYTF. The CDR3 DNA follows: TGCGCCAGCAGCCGACTGGTGCCGGGCCCCTGGGAGATGGCTGGCTACACCTTC. The V and J genes are TRBV4-1 and TRBJ1-2; D gene ambiguous. From germline, CDR1 is MGHRA and CDR2 YSYEKL. This CDR3 contains 18 residues. V gave up 4 bases and J gave up 7 bases, with 28 bases separating them.